The 9 T cell receptor beta chains below all came from one sample that was sequenced in a study of blood T cell repertoires in COVID-19. This table comes from immunoSEQ multiplex PCR, and its TCRdb copy is limited to in-frame clones, with some not included. The repertoire includes nearly 250,000 clones, more than 75% of them detected once, and 5.5% to 6.5% sits in the top ten. Sequenced material: peripheral blood. Receptors originate from a woman aged 80 or older with COVID-19, enrolled during active disease.

V usage is TRBV19 and J usage is TRBJ2-5, with 7 positions matching TRBD2. V was pared by 5 bases and J by 5 bases, with 5 bases of the junction left unmatched. CDR3 size: 13 residues. Germline V CDR1 and CDR2: LNHDA, SQIVND (reference sequence). CDR3 nucleotide sequence: TGTGCCAGTAGTGAAAGCGGGGTGGAGACCCAGTACTTC. Its protein product is CASSESGVETQYF. The complete variable domain, with remaining parts taken from reference TRBV19 and TRBJ2-5, reads DGGITQSPKYLFRKEGQNVTLSCEQNLNHDAMYWYRQDPGQGLRLIYYSQIVNDFQKGDIAEGYSVSREKKESFPLTVTSAQKNPTAFYLCASSESGVETQYFGPGTRLLVL.

The V gene is TRBV5-1, the J gene TRBJ2-5; 10 nucleotides align to TRBD2. The CDR3 has 15 amino acids. J lost 6 bases, V lost 0 bases, and 5 bases had no gene match. CDR1 is SGHRS and CDR2 is YFSETQ in the germline V gene. The CDR3 loop reads CASSLGGTSDQTQYF. In DNA, the CDR3 is TGCGCCAGCAGCTTGGGGGGGACTAGCGACCAGACCCAGTACTTC.

This clone came up once. This chain uses TRBV29-1 with TRBJ1-2, with 9 bases identical to TRBD1. Germline CDR1 reads SQVTM; CDR2 reads ANQGSEA. The CDR3 is 14 amino acids. V shed 2 bases, J shed 4 bases, and the junction held 5 bases outside the gene matches. The CDR3 here is CSVEQTGGSYGYTF. Here the CDR3 DNA reads TGCAGCGTTGAACAGACAGGGGGGAGCTATGGCTACACCTTC.

J is TRBJ1-1 and V is TRBV20-1; weak D call: TRBD1 (5 bases). There are 15 residues in the CDR3. V lost 3 bases to trimming and J lost 5 bases, with 19 bases between them. From germline, CDR1 is DFQATT and CDR2 SNEGSKA (reference sequence). The CDR3, as DNA: TGCAGTGCTAGTGGTCGGCGGGGGATGAGTACTGAAGCTTTCTTT. Residues: CSASGRRGMSTEAFF.

This chain joins TRBV10-3 and TRBJ2-3; 7 bases agree with TRBD2. With 7 bases clipped from V and 4 bases from J, the junction kept 11 bases outside the gene matches. The CDR3 extends over 15 amino acids. Germline V gives CDR1 ENHRY, CDR2 SYGVKD. CDR3: CAIKWSGEGADTQYF. CDR3 nucleotides: TGTGCCATCAAGTGGTCGGGGGAGGGCGCAGATACGCAGTATTTT.

In nucleotides, the CDR3 is TGTGCCAGCAGACTCGGAGCACAGGGTCGCCGGAACACTGAAGCTTTCTTT. It specifies CASRLGAQGRRNTEAFF. V usage is TRBV28 and J usage is TRBJ1-1, with a possible D match to TRBD1 (6 bases). V was shortened by 6 bases and J by 1 base, with 21 bases between the two germline ends. The CDR3 length is 17 residues. The germline V gene has CDR1 MDHEN and CDR2 SYDVKM. Variable domain in full (rest from reference TRBV28 and TRBJ1-1): DVKVTQSSRYLVKRTGEKVFLECVQDMDHENMFWYRQDPGLGLRLIYFSYDVKMKEKGDIPEGYSVSREKKERFSLILESASTNQTSMYLCASRLGAQGRRNTEAFFGQGTRLTVV.

The chain couples TRBV5-6 to TRBJ2-7, with 8 bases that match TRBD1. This CDR3 comprises 15 residues. CDR1 and CDR2 from the germline V gene are SGHDT and YYEEEE. The V segment lost 2 bases and the J segment 7 bases; nucleotides outside the gene matches: 11. This CDR3 is CASSFRGTGPGEQYV. DNA of the CDR3: TGTGCCAGCAGCTTCCGAGGGACAGGTCCGGGGGAGCAGTACGTC.

V is TRBV19 and J is TRBJ1-6; D is perhaps TRBD1 (6 bases). Trimming cost V 7 bases and J 7 bases, with 17 bases left between them. Germline lookup yields CDR1 LNHDA and CDR2 SQIVND (reference sequence). The CDR3 is made up of 15 amino acids. CDR3 bases: TGTGCCAGTAAAACTTCGGGGCAGGGGAATTCACCCCTCCACTTT. Translated: CASKTSGQGNSPLHF.

The rearrangement links TRBV12-3 or TRBV12-4 to TRBJ2-5, with D perhaps matching TRBD1 (6 bases). The CDR3 spans 12 residues. Trimming cost V 4 bases and J 5 bases, with 8 bases left between them. This chain's CDR3 is CASSSQGETQYF. The DNA for the CDR3 is TGTGCCAGCAGTTCTCAGGGGGAGACCCAGTACTTC.